The rows below give T cell receptor beta chains drawn from one sample of a study of naive and memory T cell subsets. TCRdb re-derived calls from the UMI-ligation and nested PCR reads in MiXCR, one entry per CDR3 protein. The sample has 95,000 to 150,000 distinct CDR3 sequences, roughly 36% seen once; the top ten hold 0.8% to 1%. The specimen sequenced was central memory CD4+ T cells from blood. These receptors all stem from a human donor in good health. Each CDR3 is given with its conserved first and last residue. D genes are given only for firm matches. Clone size is shown for a subset of rows, as once, few, many or a class of expanded clone.

TRBD1	NA	TRBV5-1	TRBJ2-3	TGCGCCAGCAGCTTACAGGGGGCGCCGACAGATACGCAGTATTTT	CASSLQGAPTDTQYF
TRBD2	NA	TRBV19	TRBJ2-7	TGTGCCACCAGACAGACCGGGACTAGCCTCGAGCAGTACTTC	CATRQTGTSLEQYF
NA	NA	TRBV15	TRBJ2-5	TGTGCCACCAGCAGAGGAGGGGGATCGGGAGAGACCCAGTACTTC	CATSRGGGSGETQYF
NA	NA	TRBV20-1	TRBJ1-5	TGCAGTGCTAGGTACGGGGCCACTGGGAGTCAGCCCCAGCATTTT	CSARYGATGSQPQHF
TRBD1	many	TRBV27	TRBJ1-5	TGTGCCAGCAGTCCCCTGACAGGGGTGGATCAGCCCCAGCATTTT	CASSPLTGVDQPQHF
NA	NA	TRBV29-1	TRBJ2-2	TGCAGCGTTGTTTCGGACTTTGCCGGGGAGCTGTTTTTT	CSVVSDFAGELFF
NA	few	TRBV15	TRBJ2-1	TGTGCCACCAGCAGAGCGGCAGTGGATGAGCAGTTCTTC	CATSRAAVDEQFF
NA	NA	TRBV7-2	TRBJ2-6	TGTGCCAGCAATCGGGCAGCTGGGGCCAACGTCCTGACTTTC	CASNRAAGANVLTF
TRBD2	few	TRBV6-5	TRBJ2-7	TGTGCCAGCACCCTCAGCGGGAGACAATACTTC	CASTLSGRQYF
NA	many	TRBV11-2	TRBJ2-5	TGTGCCAGCAGCTTCTCAGAGACCCAGTACTTC	CASSFSETQYF
TRBD1	NA	TRBV20-1	TRBJ2-7	TGCAGTAGCAATAACCCGAGACAGGGCTCCTACGAGCAGTACTTC	CSSNNPRQGSYEQYF
NA	once	TRBV11-1	TRBJ2-6	TGTGCCAGCAGCTTGATCGGAGCGGAGCTTACTGGGGCCAACGTCCTGACTTTC	CASSLIGAELTGANVLTF
TRBD2	few	TRBV4-2	TRBJ2-1	TGTGCCAGCAGCCAAGAATTCCTAGCGGGAGTGCCTACCTCCTACAATGAGCAGTTCTTC	CASSQEFLAGVPTSYNEQFF
NA	few	TRBV28	TRBJ1-6	TGTGCCAGCAGTTTAAAACGGGGGATGGGGGAATATTGGAATTCACCCCTCCACTTT	CASSLKRGMGEYWNSPLHF
NA	NA	TRBV7-2	TRBJ2-5	TGTGCCAGCAGCTTAGGGCGGTTAGAAAGCCAAGAGACCCAGTACTTC	CASSLGRLESQETQYF
TRBD1	many	TRBV28	TRBJ1-2	TGTGCCAGCAGTCCGTATACAGGGGCTAGTGGCTACACCTTC	CASSPYTGASGYTF
NA	NA	TRBV19	TRBJ2-1	TGTGCCAGTAAGGGGGATTGGCAGTATCATAACAATGAGCAGTTCTTC	CASKGDWQYHNNEQFF
TRBD2	few	TRBV11-2	TRBJ2-1	TGTGCCAGCAGTCCGGGCGGACTAGCGGGAGGCGGTTCCTACAATGAGCAGTTCTTC	CASSPGGLAGGGSYNEQFF
TRBD1	few	TRBV7-2	TRBJ2-1	TGTGCCAGCAGCTTGGGACAGGGGCCTTACAATGAGCAGTTCTTC	CASSLGQGPYNEQFF
NA	few	TRBV11-2	TRBJ2-1	TGTGCCAGCAGCTTAGCTGGGGGTCGCAATGAGCAGTTCTTC	CASSLAGGRNEQFF
NA	NA	TRBV12-3/TRBV12-4	TRBJ1-5	TGTGCCAGCACCCTGAAAGAGGGGCAGCCCCAGCATTTT	CASTLKEGQPQHF
NA	NA	TRBV4-1	TRBJ2-1	TGCGCCAGCAGCCACCGCTACAATGAGCAGTTCTTC	CASSHRYNEQFF
NA	NA	TRBV5-1	TRBJ2-5	TGCGCCAGCAGCTTGCGAGGAATGGGCCAAGAGACCCAGTACTTC	CASSLRGMGQETQYF
NA	few	TRBV25-1	TRBJ2-7	TGTGCCAGCAGTGGTCTAGACGGAAACTACGAGCAGTACTTC	CASSGLDGNYEQYF
NA	NA	TRBV20-1	TRBJ2-3	TGCAGTGCTAAAAGGGGCAGGTTTCCAGATACGCAGTATTTT	CSAKRGRFPDTQYF
TRBD1	many	TRBV28	TRBJ2-5	TGTGCCAGCAGTTCCCGGACAGGCCAAGAGACCCAGTACTTC	CASSSRTGQETQYF
NA	few	TRBV6-6	TRBJ1-5	TGTGCCAGCAGGGGACGGGGGATTAGCAATCAGCCCCAGCATTTT	CASRGRGISNQPQHF
TRBD2	many	TRBV5-5	TRBJ2-1	TGTGCCAGCAGCTCAACTAGCGGGAGGGAAGTTGAGCAGTTCTTC	CASSSTSGREVEQFF
NA	NA	TRBV28	TRBJ2-1	TGTGCCAGCAGTTCCCCCGGTTTCGGAGAGCAGTTCTTC	CASSSPGFGEQFF
TRBD2	NA	TRBV24-1	TRBJ2-1	TGTGCCACCAGTGACCCCCGACTAGCGGGAGGGCCGGATGAGCAGTTCTTC	CATSDPRLAGGPDEQFF
TRBD1	few	TRBV15	TRBJ1-1	TGTGCCACCAGCAGGGACAGGGAAAGGCCTGAAGCTTTCTTT	CATSRDRERPEAFF
TRBD2	NA	TRBV20-1	TRBJ2-7	TGCAGTGCTACTAGCGGGACGTACTACGAGCAGTACTTC	CSATSGTYYEQYF
TRBD1	few	TRBV28	TRBJ1-1	TGTGCCACCAGATATACAGGGGTTGAAGCTTTCTTT	CATRYTGVEAFF
TRBD1	NA	TRBV20-1	TRBJ2-4	TGCAGTGCGAGTACAGGGGTGGCCAAAAACATTCAGTACTTC	CSASTGVAKNIQYF
NA	few	TRBV4-1	TRBJ2-5	TGCGCCAGCAGTTTGGCCCCGGACTCCCAAGAGACCCAGTACTTC	CASSLAPDSQETQYF
TRBD1	NA	TRBV19	TRBJ2-1	TGTGCCAGTAGTCTTTTAGGGACAGGGAATGACAATGAGCAGTTCTTC	CASSLLGTGNDNEQFF
NA	few	TRBV12-3/TRBV12-4	TRBJ1-5	TGTGCCAGCAGTTCCTTCATGAGACGTAATCAGCCCCAGCATTTT	CASSSFMRRNQPQHF
NA	once	TRBV12-3/TRBV12-4	TRBJ1-5	TGTGCCAGCAGTTTGGTCGGACTTCTGAGCAATCAGCCCCAGCATTTT	CASSLVGLLSNQPQHF
NA	NA	TRBV6-1	TRBJ1-2	TGTGCCAGCAGTGAAACGGGCGCACCCCCCCACTATGGCTACACCTTC	CASSETGAPPHYGYTF
NA	few	TRBV5-1	TRBJ2-5	TGCGCCAGCAGCCGGACTCAAGGATCAGAGACCCAGTACTTC	CASSRTQGSETQYF
TRBD2	NA	TRBV12-3/TRBV12-4	TRBJ2-3	TGTGCCAGCAGTTTGACTAGCGGATTAGATACGCAGTATTTT	CASSLTSGLDTQYF
NA	many	TRBV4-3	TRBJ1-4	TGCGCCAGCAGCCAAGATTTCCCAGTAGAGGAAAAACTGTTTTTT	CASSQDFPVEEKLFF
TRBD1	NA	TRBV29-1	TRBJ2-1	TGCAGCGTTGAAGCGGACAGGGGGCAAATCGGCTCCTACAATGAGCAGTTCTTC	CSVEADRGQIGSYNEQFF
NA	NA	TRBV30	TRBJ2-6	TGTGCCTGGAATCGGGGGATGAGGTCTGGGGCCAACGTCCTGACTTTC	CAWNRGMRSGANVLTF
NA	many	TRBV30	TRBJ2-7	TGTGCCTGGAGTGAAACAGCGTCCTACTACGAGCAGTACTTC	CAWSETASYYEQYF
NA	medium-sized	TRBV4-2	TRBJ2-3	TGTGCCAGCAGCCAGCAGCAGATCACAGATACGCAGTATTTT	CASSQQQITDTQYF
NA	few	TRBV11-2	TRBJ1-1	TGTGCCAGCAGCTTACACCAGGGGCGGTTAAGGACTGAAGCTTTCTTT	CASSLHQGRLRTEAFF
NA	few	TRBV6-2/TRBV6-3	TRBJ2-1	TGTGCCAGCAGTGCCGGCGGAGCGGGCCTTGGGAATGAGCAGTTCTTC	CASSAGGAGLGNEQFF